This TCR beta chain derives from a study of blood T cells in healthy people across ages. Germline CDR1 reads SGHTA; CDR2 reads FQGNSA. Trimming cost V 3 bases and J 7 bases; bases outside gene matches: 7. The CDR3 loop spans 15 amino acids. The sample holds a few counts of this clonotype. Researchers collected around 10 milliliters of peripheral blood from every single donor. Through a sample-barcoded 5' primer and a J-beta primer mix, a second PCR was run for roughly 7 to 12 cycles. Every single cDNA molecule received a tag from a template-switch adaptor with 12 random nucleotides. Via MiXCR, TCRdb re-called the 5' RACE reads, giving one row per CDR3 protein. The table includes almost 800,000 distinct CDR3 sequences, about three fifths detected once.

This receptor was identified in a young man in good health. This rearrangement joins TRBV7-2 to TRBJ2-5; 11 nucleotides match TRBD2. Sequencing used blood. The CDR3 protein is CASSFGTSGYGTQYF. CDR3 nucleotide sequence: TGTGCCAGCAGCTTCGGGACTAGCGGCTACGGGACCCAGTACTTC.